This is a list of T cell receptor beta chains from one sample in a study of T-cell reconstitution after alpha-beta-depleted transplantation in children. TCRdb analysed the PCR reads with MiXCR anew, one entry per CDR3 protein. The sample shows about 97,000 distinct CDR3 sequences, about 8% of them seen only once. The source was PBMCs, collected before TCRalphabeta/CD19-depleted stem cell transplant. These receptors were obtained from a boy between 2 and 10 years old with acute lymphoblastic leukemia, due to receive a stem cell transplant. Both conserved end residues are part of each CDR3. A D gene is named only where the DNA matches it firmly. Size is stated for part of the rows, as once, few or many counts, or as a class when the clone is expanded.

abundance	d_gene	v_gene	j_gene	CDR3nt	CDR3aa
NA	NA	TRBV3-1	TRBJ1-1	TGTGCCAGCAGCCAACGACCCTTCGGGACTGAAGCTTTCTTT	CASSQRPFGTEAFF
medium-sized	TRBD1	TRBV15	TRBJ1-3	TGTGCCACCAGCAACACAGGGGAAAACACCATATATTTT	CATSNTGENTIYF
NA	TRBD2	TRBV7-3	TRBJ2-2	TGTGCCAGCAGCCGCCTTTTAGCGGGGGGCAACACCGGGGAGCTGTTTTTT	CASSRLLAGGNTGELFF
many	TRBD1	TRBV7-9	TRBJ1-5	TGTGCCAGCAGCTCAGGCAGGACAGGGAAGGGCAATCAGCCCCAGCATTTT	CASSSGRTGKGNQPQHF
NA	TRBD1	TRBV20-1	TRBJ1-1	TGCAGTGCTAGGGGGACAGTGAACACTGAAGCTTTCTTT	CSARGTVNTEAFF
few	NA	TRBV9	TRBJ2-7	TGTGCCAGCAGCGTAGGGGGGCTCACCACCTACGAGCAGTACTTC	CASSVGGLTTYEQYF
few	NA	TRBV18	TRBJ1-5	TGTGCCAGCTCACCTGGGCTCAACAGCTATAGCAATCAGCCCCAGCATTTT	CASSPGLNSYSNQPQHF
NA	NA	TRBV6-5	TRBJ2-2	TGTGGATCTGAGGGTGAGAACACCGGGGAGCTGTTTTTT	CGSEGENTGELFF
NA	NA	TRBV5-1	TRBJ1-1	TGCGCCAGCAGCTTACGAGACAGGAACACTGAAGCTTTCTTT	CASSLRDRNTEAFF
once	TRBD1	TRBV28	TRBJ1-6	TGTGCCAGCAGATCGGACAGGGGAAGTTCACCCCTCCACTTT	CASRSDRGSSPLHF
few	TRBD1	TRBV7-2	TRBJ1-6	TGTGCCAGCAGCTTAATGCAGGGGGCTTATTCACCCCTCCACTTT	CASSLMQGAYSPLHF
few	TRBD2	TRBV6-1	TRBJ2-1	TGTGCCAGCAGTCCCTTTCTAGCGGGGTCGGACAATGAGCAGTTCTTC	CASSPFLAGSDNEQFF
many	NA	TRBV20-1	TRBJ2-3	TGCAGTGTGGGCCGAACTGATACGCAGTATTTT	CSVGRTDTQYF
many	NA	TRBV5-1	TRBJ2-5	TGCGCCAGCAGCCATCTGAGGGAGACCCAGTACTTC	CASSHLRETQYF
large	NA	TRBV12-3/TRBV12-4	TRBJ2-2	TGTGCCAGCTCCATTAGGGCGGGGTCGAACACCGGGGAGCTGTTTTTT	CASSIRAGSNTGELFF
NA	NA	TRBV20-1	TRBJ2-7	TGCAGTGCTAGAGGACATGGATCGGGGATGCTGTACGAGCAGTACTTC	CSARGHGSGMLYEQYF
NA	NA	TRBV6-4	TRBJ2-3	TGTGCCAGCAGTGCAACCCTGGGGACGCAGTATTTT	CASSATLGTQYF
NA	NA	TRBV6-1	TRBJ2-5	TGTGCCAGCAGCCCGGGACACTTCCCCCAGACCCAGTACTTC	CASSPGHFPQTQYF
many	NA	TRBV7-9	TRBJ2-5	TGTGCCAGCAGCTCCCCCGCAGAGACCCAGTACTTC	CASSSPAETQYF
many	TRBD1	TRBV29-1	TRBJ1-3	TGCAGCGTGGGGACAGGCAGAAACACCATATATTTT	CSVGTGRNTIYF
many	NA	TRBV5-6	TRBJ2-7	TGTGCCAGCAGCTTGGGCGGCAGTTCCTACGAGCAGTACTTC	CASSLGGSSYEQYF
once	TRBD2	TRBV20-1	TRBJ2-1	TGCAGTGCCCAGCGGGGGGGCCCTAATGAGCAGTTCTTC	CSAQRGGPNEQFF
many	TRBD2	TRBV7-8	TRBJ2-5	TGTGCCAGCAGCTTAGCTCGGGGGGGTTGGCAAGAGACCCAGTACTTC	CASSLARGGWQETQYF
few	TRBD1	TRBV7-2	TRBJ2-7	TGTGCCAGCAGCTCTAGGACAGGAGGCTCCTACGAGCAGTACTTC	CASSSRTGGSYEQYF
many	NA	TRBV28	TRBJ1-6	TGTGCCAGCAGATTCCCCCCGGAAAACTCCTATAATTCACCCCTCCACTTT	CASRFPPENSYNSPLHF
NA	NA	TRBV5-1	TRBJ1-1	TGCGCCAGCAGCTTGGCCGGGGACATGAACACTGAAGCTTTCTTT	CASSLAGDMNTEAFF
few	NA	TRBV12-3/TRBV12-4	TRBJ2-7	TGTGCCAGCAGTTTATCTTGGGCGGAGCAGTACTTC	CASSLSWAEQYF
many	NA	TRBV5-1	TRBJ2-5	TGCGCCAGCAGCTTGGTCTTGGGGCTTCAAGAGACCCAGTACTTC	CASSLVLGLQETQYF
many	NA	TRBV6-1	TRBJ1-1	TGTGCCAGCTCTCCCGGGCTGGTAACTGAAGCTTTCTTT	CASSPGLVTEAFF
many	NA	TRBV19	TRBJ2-7	TGTGCCACCGCCTTGGGGGGAGGAAACTACGAGCAGTACTTC	CATALGGGNYEQYF
NA	TRBD1	TRBV6-1	TRBJ1-2	TGTGCCAGCAGGCCCCAGGGGGCTGGGAACTATGGCTACACCTTC	CASRPQGAGNYGYTF
few	TRBD2	TRBV20-1	TRBJ2-7	TGCAGTGGGGGAGCGGGGGTCTCCTACGAGCAGTACTTC	CSGGAGVSYEQYF
few	TRBD1	TRBV10-3	TRBJ2-3	TGTGCCATCAGCATCGACAGGGCGTACACAGATACGCAGTATTTT	CAISIDRAYTDTQYF
many	NA	TRBV7-2	TRBJ2-2	TGTGCCAGCAGCCCCCCAAGGGGGGGCCGCACCGGGGAGCTGTTTTTT	CASSPPRGGRTGELFF
many	TRBD1	TRBV7-9	TRBJ2-7	TGTGCCAGCAGCTCCTCGACAGGGGCTTCCTCCTCCTACGAGCAGTACTTC	CASSSSTGASSSYEQYF